Included here is one T cell receptor beta chain sequence, with context. Its antigen is not known. TCRdb reprocessed the 5' RACE reads via MiXCR and lists one record per CDR3 protein. The repertoire includes roughly 670,000 distinct CDR3 sequences, roughly 20% of them detected once, and under 20% sits in the top ten. The data originate from a study of CD8 T cells in ankylosing spondylitis. Study-wide findings and caveats: Ankylosing spondylitis blood appeared to carry a characteristic TCR beta motif of roughly 8 highly homologous variants. Clones tied to disease were said to be significantly enriched in matched ankylosing spondylitis synovial fluid.

The germline V gene encodes CDR1 SGDLS and CDR2 YYNGEE. CDR3 length equals 15 residues. Between the trimmed V and J ends, which lost 3 bases and 6 bases, there was a span of 17 bases. This receptor was identified in a male donor with ankylosing spondylitis. This chain connects TRBV9 to TRBJ2-3; tentatively, D is TRBD1 or TRBD2 (5 bases each). Source material: blood, either unsorted or a sorted T cell fraction (not recorded which). For the CDR3, the DNA is TGTGCCAGCAGCGCGTGGGGGAGAGCTAGGGATACGCAGTATTTT. Amino acid sequence: CASSAWGRARDTQYF.